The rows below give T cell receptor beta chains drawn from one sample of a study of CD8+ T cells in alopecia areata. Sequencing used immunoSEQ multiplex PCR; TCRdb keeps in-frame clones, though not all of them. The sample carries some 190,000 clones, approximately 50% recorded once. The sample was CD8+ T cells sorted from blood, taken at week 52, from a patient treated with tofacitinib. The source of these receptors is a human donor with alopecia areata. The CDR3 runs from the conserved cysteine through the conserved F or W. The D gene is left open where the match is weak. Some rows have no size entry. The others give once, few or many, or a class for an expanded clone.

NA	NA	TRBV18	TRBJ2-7	CASSPTAYEQYF	TGTGCCAGCTCACCAACGGCCTACGAGCAGTACTTC
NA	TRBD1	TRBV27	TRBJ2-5	CASIDRAQETQYF	TGTGCCAGCATTGACAGGGCCCAAGAGACCCAGTACTTC
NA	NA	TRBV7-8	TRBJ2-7	CASSWTTAYEQYF	TGTGCCAGCAGCTGGACAACCGCCTACGAGCAGTACTTC
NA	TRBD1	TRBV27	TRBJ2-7	CASSFGTGYEQYF	TGTGCCAGCAGCTTTGGGACAGGCTACGAGCAGTACTTC
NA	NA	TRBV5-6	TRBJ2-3	CASSLSLVPDTQYF	TGTGCCAGCAGCTTAAGCCTAGTCCCAGATACGCAGTATTTT
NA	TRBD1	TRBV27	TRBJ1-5	CASRPGQLPIGPQHF	TGTGCCAGCAGACCGGGACAGTTGCCTATTGGGCCCCAGCATTTT
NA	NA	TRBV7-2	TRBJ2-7	CASSPGGRTYEQYF	TGTGCCAGCAGCCCCGGGGGCAGGACCTACGAGCAGTACTTC
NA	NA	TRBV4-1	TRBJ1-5	CASSQERHPSTQPQHF	TGCGCCAGCAGCCAAGAGAGGCATCCGAGCACTCAGCCCCAGCATTTT
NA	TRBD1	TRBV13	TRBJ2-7	CASSTGTDRGYEQYF	TGTGCCAGCAGCACTGGAACGGACAGGGGATACGAGCAGTACTTC
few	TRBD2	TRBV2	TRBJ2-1	CAGGGYNEQFF	TGTGCTGGGGGAGGGTACAATGAGCAGTTCTTC
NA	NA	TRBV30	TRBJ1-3	CAWTGEGSGNTIYF	TGTGCCTGGACAGGGGAAGGCTCTGGAAACACCATATATTTT
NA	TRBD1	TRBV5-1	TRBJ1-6	CASSSGQGYNSPLHF	TGCGCCAGCAGCTCCGGACAGGGGTATAATTCACCCCTCCACTTT
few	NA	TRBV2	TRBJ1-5	CASRTGRFSNQPQHF	TGTGCCAGCCGAACAGGGCGCTTCAGCAATCAGCCCCAGCATTTT
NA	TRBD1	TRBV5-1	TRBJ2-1	CASSSGQGGDEQFF	TGCGCCAGCAGCTCAGGACAGGGGGGCGATGAGCAGTTCTTC
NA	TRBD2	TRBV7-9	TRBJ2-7	CASSLGTSGGAYEQYF	TGTGCCAGCAGCCTAGGGACTAGCGGGGGGGCCTACGAGCAGTACTTC
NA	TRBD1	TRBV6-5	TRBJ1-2	CASSYSLGTVGYTF	TGTGCCAGCAGTTACTCGCTGGGGACAGTTGGCTACACCTTC
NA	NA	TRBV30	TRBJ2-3	CAWSPDPGVDTQYF	TGTGCCTGGAGTCCAGACCCGGGGGTAGATACGCAGTATTTT
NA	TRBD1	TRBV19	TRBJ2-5	CASSTRTGQETQYF	TGTGCCAGTAGTACACGGACAGGACAAGAGACCCAGTACTTC
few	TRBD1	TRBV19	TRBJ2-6	CASSIDPDRALPSGANVLTF	TGTGCCAGTAGTATAGATCCGGACAGGGCCCTGCCTTCTGGGGCCAACGTCCTGACTTTC
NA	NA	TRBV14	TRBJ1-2	CASSQVRDNAWWNGYTF	TGTGCCAGCAGCCAAGTCCGGGACAACGCTTGGTGGAATGGCTACACCTTC
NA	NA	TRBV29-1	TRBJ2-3	CSGGLSGTDTQYF	TGCAGCGGAGGCCTCTCAGGCACAGATACGCAGTATTTT
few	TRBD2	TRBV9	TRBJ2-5	CASSAPGGGRETQYF	TGTGCCAGCAGCGCCCCCGGGGGGGGCAGGGAGACCCAGTACTTC
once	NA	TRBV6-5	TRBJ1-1	CASSYSGTHTEAFF	TGTGCCAGCAGTTACTCGGGCACCCACACTGAAGCTTTCTTT
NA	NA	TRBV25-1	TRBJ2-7	CASSGLRSEQYF	TGTGCCAGCAGTGGCCTTCGCTCCGAGCAGTACTTC
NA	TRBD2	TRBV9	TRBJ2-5	CASSSPPLLAGGEETQYF	TGTGCCAGCAGCTCCCCCCCCCTTCTAGCGGGGGGCGAAGAGACCCAGTACTTC
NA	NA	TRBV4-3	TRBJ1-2	CASSQEFARGGGYTF	TGCGCCAGCAGCCAAGAATTCGCCAGGGGTGGTGGCTACACCTTC
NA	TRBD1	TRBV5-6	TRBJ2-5	CASRWTGGKETQYF	TGTGCCAGCAGATGGACAGGGGGAAAAGAGACCCAGTACTTC
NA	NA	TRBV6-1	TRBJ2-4	CASSEAARQGPYKNIQYF	TGTGCCAGCAGTGAAGCAGCGCGGCAGGGGCCTTACAAAAACATTCAGTACTTC
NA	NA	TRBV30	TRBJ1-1	CAWTGGRTEAFF	TGTGCCTGGACTGGAGGTCGAACTGAAGCTTTCTTT
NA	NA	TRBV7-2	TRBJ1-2	CASSLGAGPLRGYTF	TGTGCCAGCAGCTTAGGCGCCGGGCCCCTTAGGGGCTACACCTTC
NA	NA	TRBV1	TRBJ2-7	CTSPPVSRSYEQYF	TGCACCAGCCCTCCGGTCTCTCGCTCCTACGAGCAGTACTTC
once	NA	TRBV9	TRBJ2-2	CASSVAGLPNTGELFF	TGTGCCAGCAGCGTAGCTGGACTACCGAACACCGGGGAGCTGTTTTTT
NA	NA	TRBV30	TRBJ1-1	CAWSVRKTEAFF	TGTGCCTGGAGTGTACGGAAGACTGAAGCTTTCTTT
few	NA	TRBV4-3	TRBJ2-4	CASSQDGQGALWGNIQYF	TGCGCCAGCAGCCAAGATGGGCAGGGAGCGCTGTGGGGAAACATTCAGTACTTC
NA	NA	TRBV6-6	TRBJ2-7	CASSDSIIYEQYF	TGTGCCAGCAGTGACAGCATAATCTACGAGCAGTACTTC
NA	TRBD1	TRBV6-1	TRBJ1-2	CASSEPRRTGRYGYTF	TGTGCCAGCAGTGAACCGCGGAGGACAGGGCGCTATGGCTACACCTTC
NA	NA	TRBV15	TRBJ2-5	CATSRDRSWAGAETQYF	TGTGCCACCAGCAGAGATAGAAGTTGGGCAGGGGCAGAGACCCAGTACTTC
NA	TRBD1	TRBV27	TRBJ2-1	CASRITTGSYNEQFF	TGTGCCAGCAGAATAACGACAGGGTCCTACAATGAGCAGTTCTTC
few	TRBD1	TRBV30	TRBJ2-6	CAWRRDSYSGANVLTF	TGTGCCTGGCGCCGGGACAGCTACTCTGGGGCCAACGTCCTGACTTTC
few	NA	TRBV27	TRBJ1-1	CASVRGGSAFF	TGTGCCAGCGTGAGGGGGGGATCGGCTTTCTTT
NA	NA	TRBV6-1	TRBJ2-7	CASAKGYEQYF	TGTGCCAGCGCAAAGGGCTACGAGCAGTACTTC
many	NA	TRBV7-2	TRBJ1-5	CASSLIHSYSNQPQHF	TGTGCCAGCAGCTTAATACATTCCTATAGCAATCAGCCCCAGCATTTT
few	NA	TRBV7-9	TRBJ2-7	CASSSLIGDYEQYF	TGTGCCAGCAGCAGCCTGATAGGGGACTACGAGCAGTACTTC
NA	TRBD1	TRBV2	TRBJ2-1	CASKAGGDEQFF	TGTGCCTCCAAGGCAGGGGGCGATGAGCAGTTCTTC
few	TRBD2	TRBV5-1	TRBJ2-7	CASSQGLANYEQYF	TGCGCCAGCAGCCAAGGACTAGCCAACTACGAGCAGTACTTC
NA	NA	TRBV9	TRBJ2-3	CASSALSTDTQYF	TGTGCCAGCAGCGCCCTGAGCACAGATACGCAGTATTTT
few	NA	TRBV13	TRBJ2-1	CASSSMEGEQFF	TGTGCCAGCAGCTCAATGGAGGGGGAGCAGTTCTTC
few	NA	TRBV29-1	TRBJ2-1	CSVEQTSNEQFF	TGCAGCGTTGAGCAGACAAGCAATGAGCAGTTCTTC
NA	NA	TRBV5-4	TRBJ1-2	CASSLTSGGYGYTF	TGTGCCAGCAGCCTGACTTCTGGGGGATATGGCTACACCTTC
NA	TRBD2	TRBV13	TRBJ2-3	CASSSGLAGGPVLDTQYF	TGTGCCAGCAGCTCCGGACTAGCGGGGGGGCCGGTTCTGGATACGCAGTATTTT
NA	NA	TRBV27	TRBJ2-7	CASSETVEDEQYF	TGTGCCAGCAGCGAGACTGTGGAAGACGAGCAGTACTTC
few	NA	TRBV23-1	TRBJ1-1	CASSQRASENTEAFF	TGCGCCAGCAGTCAAAGGGCTTCGGAGAACACTGAAGCTTTCTTT
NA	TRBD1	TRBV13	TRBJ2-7	CASSLGQGRNEQYF	TGTGCCAGCAGCTTGGGACAGGGGCGAAACGAGCAGTACTTC
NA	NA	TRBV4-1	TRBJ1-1	CASSQVSTEAFF	TGCGCCAGCAGCCAAGTAAGCACTGAAGCTTTCTTT
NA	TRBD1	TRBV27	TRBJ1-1	CASRTQGANTEAFF	TGTGCCAGCAGGACACAGGGGGCTAACACTGAAGCTTTCTTT